These 24 T cell receptor beta chains were all obtained from the same sample, sequenced in a study of shared clonotypes between healthy human individuals. Only in-frame clones appear in the TCRdb table, and some are missing; sequencing was by immunoSEQ multiplex PCR. This table has approximately 2.4 million clones, 90% to 97% appearing once. The source material was naive CD4+ T cells sorted from blood. Specified subset: CD45RA+ positively selected. The receptors here all came from a man between 18 and 29 years old in good health.

The chain couples TRBV6-6 to TRBJ2-1; no reliable D call. V lost 5 bases to trimming and J lost 0 bases, with 14 bases between them. The CDR3 has 16 amino acids. Germline V gives CDR1 MNHNY, CDR2 SVGAGI (reference sequence). CDR3 sequence (DNA): TGTGCCAGCAGTCGATCGATTTCGAGCTCCTACAATGAGCAGTTCTTC. It is translated as CASSRSISSSYNEQFF.

The CDR3 region is CASSFGAPPYNEQFF. The CDR3 DNA reads TGTGCCAGCAGCTTTGGGGCTCCTCCATACAATGAGCAGTTCTTC. The V call is TRBV7-9, the J call TRBJ2-1; TRBD1 might be the D (5 bases). V lost 3 bases and J 4 bases, leaving 13 bases between the germline ends. The CDR3 loop spans 15 amino acids. Germline V gives CDR1 SEHNR, CDR2 FQNEAQ (reference sequence).

The V call is TRBV5-1, the J call TRBJ2-3; possible D gene TRBD2, 5 bases. The length of the CDR3 is 15 residues. Per germline, CDR1 SGHRS and CDR2 YFSETQ. V was pared by 1 base and J by 2 bases, with 11 bases between. CDR3 DNA sequence: TGCGCCAGCAGCTTGAGCGGAGTGAACACAGATACGCAGTATTTT. As protein: CASSLSGVNTDTQYF.

This chain's CDR3 is CASRGGLGYEQYF. CDR3 DNA sequence: TGTGCCAGCAGGGGAGGGCTAGGCTACGAGCAGTACTTC. The chain uses TRBV6-6 and TRBJ2-7, with TRBD2 matching 7 bases. The trim removed 6 bases at V and 3 bases at J, leaving 5 bases unmatched. Germline-derived CDR1 and CDR2 are MNHNY and SVGAGI (reference sequence). This CDR3 is 13 amino acids long.

The chain joins TRBV6-5 to TRBJ2-7; D might be TRBD1 (5 bases). CDR1 is MNHEY and CDR2 is SVGAGI in the germline V gene. Trimming removed 2 bases from V and 2 bases from J, with 10 bases in between. The CDR3 runs to 14 residues. The CDR3 DNA follows: TGTGCCAGCAGTTACATGGCAGGGACCTACGAGCAGTACTTC. Its protein is CASSYMAGTYEQYF.

The rearrangement links TRBV28 to TRBJ1-5, with 8 bases identical to TRBD1. The V and J ends lost 5 bases and 3 bases, in that order; junction bases with no gene match: 6. The CDR3 is 15 amino acids. Germline V gives CDR1 MDHEN, CDR2 SYDVKM. CDR3 DNA sequence: TGTGCCAGCAGTGCCGGGACAGGAGCCAATCAGCCCCAGCATTTT. This translates into CASSAGTGANQPQHF.

This chain connects TRBV30 to TRBJ2-7, with TRBD1 matching over 10 bases. V lost 4 bases to trimming and J lost 4 bases; unmatched junction nucleotides: 7. The CDR3 consists of 14 residues. Germline V lookup: CDR1 GTSNPN, CDR2 SVGIG (reference sequence). The CDR3 spells CAWIKPGQGYEQYF. Here the CDR3 DNA reads TGTGCCTGGATCAAACCGGGACAGGGGTACGAGCAGTACTTC.

The chain joins TRBV6-1 to TRBJ1-6; no reliable D call. Trimming removed 4 bases from V and 5 bases from J, with 9 bases in between. Germline V CDR1 and CDR2: MNHNS, SASEGT. The CDR3 totals 14 residues. The CDR3 region is CASSVGLNNSPLHF. CDR3 DNA: TGTGCCAGCAGTGTTGGGCTTAATAATTCACCCCTCCACTTT.

The chain recombines TRBV30 with TRBJ1-6, with D perhaps TRBD1 (6 bases). The CDR3 totals 13 residues. Germline CDR1 GTSNPN, CDR2 SVGIG (reference sequence). V lost 5 bases and J 5 bases, leaving 10 bases between the germline ends. This chain's CDR3 is CAWGQFNNSPLHF. CDR3 nucleotide sequence: TGTGCCTGGGGACAGTTTAATAATTCACCCCTCCACTTT.

As for this clone: At one end, the junction sequence differs from germline, possibly due to a read error. This chain links TRBV5-3 with TRBJ2-7, with D possibly being TRBD2 (5 bases). TRBV5-3 is an ORF; its function is uncertain. The CDR3 covers 11 residues. CDR3 nucleotide sequence: TGTGCCAGAAGCTTGGACGGGAACTGGGACTTC. It encodes CARSLDGNWDF.

The CDR3 sequence is CASSSGGREQYF. The CDR3 DNA is TGTGCCAGCAGCTCCGGGGGGCGAGAGCAGTACTTC. V usage is TRBV5-4 and J usage is TRBJ2-7, with a weak D call TRBD2 (7 bases). This CDR3 region has 12 residues. The V end lost 3 bases, the J end lost 7 bases, and 11 bases lay between the germline ends. Germline assignment: CDR1 SGHNT and CDR2 YYREEE (reference sequence).

In its sample, this clone was seen once. The CDR3 here is CASSPDSSNEQFF. In nucleotides, the CDR3 is TGTGCCAGCTCACCAGATTCTAGCAATGAGCAGTTCTTC. V gene TRBV18 combines with J gene TRBJ2-1; unclear D gene. Germline V gene sequence: CDR1 KGHSH, CDR2 LQKENI. Deletions cut 2 bases from V and 6 bases from J, with 8 bases between. The CDR3 extends over 13 amino acids.

The chain employs TRBV7-6 and TRBJ2-3, with TRBD2 matching 9 bases. Germline trimming cut 1 base from V and 0 bases from J; bases unmatched to any gene: 5. Germline V lookup: CDR1 SGHVS, CDR2 FNYEAQ. This CDR3 region has 17 residues. As DNA, the CDR3 is TGTGCCAGCAGCTTAGACCTAGCGGGGCTTAGCACAGATACGCAGTATTTT. Translating it yields CASSLDLAGLSTDTQYF.

This sequence joins TRBV5-1 and TRBJ2-3; TRBD1 or TRBD2 may be the D gene (5 bases each). This CDR3 comprises 14 residues. Looked up from germline, CDR1 is SGHRS and CDR2 is YFSETQ. V was clipped by 5 bases and J by 1 base, with 11 bases between them. Here the CDR3 reads CASSEGTGTDTQYF. The CDR3 nucleotides are TGCGCCAGCAGTGAGGGGACGGGCACAGATACGCAGTATTTT.

This rearrangement joins TRBV11-2 to TRBJ2-7; 7 nucleotides match TRBD2. V trimming: 2 bases; J trimming: 1 base; junction bases outside the gene matches: 8. The CDR3 is 16 amino acids. Germline loops: CDR1 SGHAT, CDR2 FQNNGV. The CDR3 sequence is CASSLWRLAVSYEQYF. CDR3 DNA: TGTGCCAGCAGCTTATGGAGGCTAGCGGTTTCCTACGAGCAGTACTTC.

The rearrangement joins TRBV7-3 to TRBJ1-5; D unclear. V was pared by 5 bases and J by 6 bases, with 11 bases between. Germline CDR1 reads SGHTA; CDR2 reads FQGTGA. The CDR3 has 13 amino acids. The CDR3 spells CASSLDPGQPQHF. The DNA for the CDR3 is TGTGCCAGCAGCCTCGACCCGGGTCAGCCCCAGCATTTT.

On this clone: This may come from a read error, since a much larger clone is one base off. This same CDR3 is encoded by further DNA sequences in the sample. CDR3 nucleotides: TGCGCCAGCAGCTTGGTAGGGGGCAATCAGCCCCAGCATTTT. Its translation is CASSLVGGNQPQHF. The chain carries TRBV5-1 and TRBJ1-5; maybe TRBD1 (5 bases). This CDR3 is 14 amino acids long. Between the trimmed V and J ends, which lost 0 bases and 2 bases, there was a span of 6 bases. CDR1 and CDR2 from the germline V gene are SGHRS and YFSETQ.

The chain couples TRBV5-1 to TRBJ2-2, with a possible D match to TRBD2 (7 bases). Trimming took off 4 bases at V and 7 bases at J, with 17 bases between the two ends. This CDR3 has 15 amino acids. Germline V gives CDR1 SGHRS, CDR2 YFSETQ. CDR3 DNA sequence: TGCGCCAGCAGCCCGGGAACAGGGAGGGTCGGGGAGCTGTTTTTT. Residues: CASSPGTGRVGELFF. Complete variable domain (other parts from reference TRBV5-1 and TRBJ2-2): KAGVTQTPRYLIKTRGQQVTLSCSPISGHRSVSWYQQTPGQGLQFLFEYFSETQRNKGNFPGRFSGRQFSNSRSEMNVSTLELGDSALYLCASSPGTGRVGELFFGEGSRLTVL.

This clone was seen a handful of times. The sample holds other DNA sequences that translate to the same CDR3. The chain combines TRBV5-1 with TRBJ2-7; 7 bases align to TRBD1. V lost 0 bases to trimming and J lost 6 bases; unmatched junction nucleotides: 0. Germline CDR1 and CDR2: SGHRS and YFSETQ. The CDR3 spans 12 residues. Written as DNA, the CDR3 is TGCGCCAGCAGCTTGGACAGGGGCGAGCAGTACTTC. Protein product: CASSLDRGEQYF.

The rearrangement links TRBV6-1 to TRBJ1-4; perhaps TRBD1 as D (6 bases). V shed 0 bases and J shed 1 base, with 9 bases lying between them. The CDR3 covers 16 residues. Germline CDR1 reads MNHNS; CDR2 reads SASEGT. This CDR3 is CASSEALRGTNEKLFF. In DNA form, the CDR3 reads TGTGCCAGCAGTGAAGCGCTCAGGGGAACTAATGAAAAACTGTTTTTT.

The J gene is TRBJ2-1, the V gene TRBV11-2; either TRBD1 or TRBD2 may fit D (6 bases each). The CDR3 consists of 17 residues. Trimming left V 2 bases short and J 1 base short, with 15 bases between. The germline gives CDR1 SGHAT, CDR2 FQNNGV. The CDR3 bases are TGTGCCAGCAGCTTATCGGCCGGGGGCCGATCCTACAATGAGCAGTTCTTC. It encodes CASSLSAGGRSYNEQFF.

This clone was observed once. V is TRBV6-5 and J is TRBJ2-7, with 8 bases identical to TRBD2. Per the germline V gene, CDR1 is MNHEY and CDR2 is SVGAGI. The CDR3 covers 15 residues. After removal of 0 bases from V and 3 bases from J, the junction contained 4 bases not matched to a gene. CDR3: CASSYSQLAVYEQYF. In DNA form, the CDR3 reads TGTGCCAGCAGTTACTCCCAACTAGCGGTCTACGAGCAGTACTTC.

This clone came up once. J is TRBJ2-3 and V is TRBV5-4, with D unresolved. CDR1 SGHNT and CDR2 YYREEE come from the germline V gene (reference sequence). The CDR3 totals 16 residues. The V gene lost 2 bases and the J gene lost 2 bases, with 15 bases spanning the gap. CDR3 sequence: CASSFSPTGFTDTQYF. The CDR3 DNA reads TGTGCCAGCAGCTTTTCACCGACTGGGTTCACAGATACGCAGTATTTT.

This chain joins TRBV4-1 and TRBJ1-5; D is undetermined. The CDR3 totals 15 residues. V was cut by 4 bases and J by 0 bases, with 10 bases left in between. The V gene's germline CDR1 is MGHRA and CDR2 YSYEKL. The CDR3 DNA follows: TGCGCCAGCAGCCCCAGCGGACTTAGCAATCAGCCCCAGCATTTT. Translated, it gives CASSPSGLSNQPQHF.